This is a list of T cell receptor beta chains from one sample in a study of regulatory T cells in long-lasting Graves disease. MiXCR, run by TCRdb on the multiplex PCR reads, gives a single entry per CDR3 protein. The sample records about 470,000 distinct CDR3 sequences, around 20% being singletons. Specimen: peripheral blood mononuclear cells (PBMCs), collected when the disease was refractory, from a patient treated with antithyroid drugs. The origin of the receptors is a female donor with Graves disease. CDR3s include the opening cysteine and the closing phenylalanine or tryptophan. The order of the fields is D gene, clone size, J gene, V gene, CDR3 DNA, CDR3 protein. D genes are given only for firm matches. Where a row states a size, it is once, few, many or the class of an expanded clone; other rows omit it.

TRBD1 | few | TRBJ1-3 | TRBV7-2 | TGTGCCAGCAGCGACAGGGGCAGCTCTGGAAACACCATATATTTT | CASSDRGSSGNTIYF
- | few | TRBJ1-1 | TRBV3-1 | TGTGCCAGCAGCCAAAAGACAGCCTCTGTAGCTTTCTTT | CASSQKTASVAFF
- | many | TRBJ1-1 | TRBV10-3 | TGTGCCATCAGTGATTCAGTAACGAACACTGAAGCTTTCTTT | CAISDSVTNTEAFF
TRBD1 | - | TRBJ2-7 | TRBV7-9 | TGTGCCAGCAGCAGATTACAGGGGCACGAGCAGTACTTC | CASSRLQGHEQYF
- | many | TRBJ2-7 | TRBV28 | TGTGCCAGCAGTTCAACCCGTCAGGGCAGACAAAGCTCCTACGAGCAGTACTTC | CASSSTRQGRQSSYEQYF
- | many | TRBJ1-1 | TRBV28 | TGTGCCAGCAGACGCTCAGGCGACACTGAAGCTTTCTTT | CASRRSGDTEAFF
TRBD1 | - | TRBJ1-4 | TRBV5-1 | TGCGCCAGCAGCTTTGGCGGAAACAGGGGGCTTAATGAAAAACTGTTTTTT | CASSFGGNRGLNEKLFF
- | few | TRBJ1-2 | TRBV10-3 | TGTGCCATCACTGAGGGACTGACTAACTATGGCTACACCTTC | CAITEGLTNYGYTF
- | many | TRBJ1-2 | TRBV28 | TGTGCCAGCAGGCCATCTACAGGCCATAACTATGGCTACACCTTC | CASRPSTGHNYGYTF
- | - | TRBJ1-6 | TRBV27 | TGTGCCAGCCGGTTTTCCTCCCACGTAAGACCCCTCCACTTT | CASRFSSHVRPLHF
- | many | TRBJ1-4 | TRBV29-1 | TGCAGCGCCCGGGGGCCGGCTAATGAAAAACTGTTTTTT | CSARGPANEKLFF
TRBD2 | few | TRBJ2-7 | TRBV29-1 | TGCAGCGTTGCACTGACTAGCGGCTACGAGCAGTACTTC | CSVALTSGYEQYF
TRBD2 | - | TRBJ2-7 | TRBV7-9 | TGTGCCAGCAGCCAAGGGGCAGCGGGAGGGTCCTACGAGCAGTACTTC | CASSQGAAGGSYEQYF
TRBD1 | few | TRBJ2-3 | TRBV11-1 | TGTGCCAGCAGCGTCAGGGGACAGGGCACAGATACGCAGTATTTT | CASSVRGQGTDTQYF
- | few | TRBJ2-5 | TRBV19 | TGTGCCAGTAGTATAGATTCAAGGGCGGACCAAGAGACCCAGTACTTC | CASSIDSRADQETQYF
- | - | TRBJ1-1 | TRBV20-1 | TGCAGTGCTAGAGATCCTCGGCAATTCGGGGTCGCTGAAGCTTTCTTT | CSARDPRQFGVAEAFF
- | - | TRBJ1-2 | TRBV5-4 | TGTGCCAGCAGGGAATCAACAGGGAACTATGGCTACACCTTC | CASRESTGNYGYTF
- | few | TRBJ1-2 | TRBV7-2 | TGTGCCAGCAGTCTACGAAGGGCCGGTGGCTACACCTTC | CASSLRRAGGYTF
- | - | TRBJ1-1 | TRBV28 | TGTGCCAGCAGTTTAACCGTTTCCGAAGCTTTCTTT | CASSLTVSEAFF
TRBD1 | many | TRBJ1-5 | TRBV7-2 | TGTGCCAGCACCAAGGGACAGGGGGCTAGCGGCAATCAGCCCCAGCATTTT | CASTKGQGASGNQPQHF
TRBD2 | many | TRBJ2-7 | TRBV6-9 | TGTGCCAGCAGTTACTTTCAGGGACTAGTGGACAACGAGCAGTACTTC | CASSYFQGLVDNEQYF
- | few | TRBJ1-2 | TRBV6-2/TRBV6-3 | TGTGCCAGCAGTTTCCCAAGGGGGGCCTATGGCTACACCTTC | CASSFPRGAYGYTF
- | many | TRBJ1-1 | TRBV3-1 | TGTGCCAGCAGCCAAGAAATATGGGGTAACACTGAAGCTTTCTTT | CASSQEIWGNTEAFF
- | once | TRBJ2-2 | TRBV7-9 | TGTACCAGCGGGCACCCCACGAACACCGGGGAGCTGTTTTTT | CTSGHPTNTGELFF
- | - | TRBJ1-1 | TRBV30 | TGTGCCTGGAGTGTACTCGGGGGCGCGAACACTGAAGCTTTCTTT | CAWSVLGGANTEAFF
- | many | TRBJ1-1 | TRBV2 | TGTGCCAGCAGTAAAACCCCCGTCGTTTCCATTAAGGCAGAAGCTTTCTTT | CASSKTPVVSIKAEAFF
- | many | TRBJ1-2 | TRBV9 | TGTGCCAGCAGCGAGACACCAACTAACTATGGCTACACCTTC | CASSETPTNYGYTF
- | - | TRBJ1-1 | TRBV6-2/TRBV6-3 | TGTGCCAGCGGATTCGACAGGCGGAACACTGAAGCTTTCTTT | CASGFDRRNTEAFF
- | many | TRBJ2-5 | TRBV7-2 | TGTGCCAGCAGCTTATTTACTAGGGATCAAGAGACCCAGTACTTC | CASSLFTRDQETQYF
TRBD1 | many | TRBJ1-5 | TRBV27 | TGTGCCAGCAGTTCGGACAGGGGGTATTATAGCAATCAGCCCCAGCATTTT | CASSSDRGYYSNQPQHF
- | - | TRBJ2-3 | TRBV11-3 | TGTGCCAGCAGCATCGGGACCTCTAGCACAGATACGCAGTATTTT | CASSIGTSSTDTQYF
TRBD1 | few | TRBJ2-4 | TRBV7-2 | TGTGCCAGCAGCCAGGGGGGACAGGGGGACTACATTCAGTACTTC | CASSQGGQGDYIQYF
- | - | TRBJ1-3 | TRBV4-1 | TGCGCCAGCAGCCAAGTTTTTATCAGGGATAAAGCTGGAAACACCATATATTTT | CASSQVFIRDKAGNTIYF
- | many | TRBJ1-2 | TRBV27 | TGTGCCAGCAGTTTGAGTGGGGTGGATAGCTACACCTTC | CASSLSGVDSYTF
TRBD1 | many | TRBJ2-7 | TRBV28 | TGTGCCAGCAGTTCTCGGGACAGGACCTACGAGCAGTACTTC | CASSSRDRTYEQYF
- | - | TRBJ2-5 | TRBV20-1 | TGCAGTGCTAGTCATTATGGTTCGGACAGCCACCAAGAGACCCAGTACTTC | CSASHYGSDSHQETQYF
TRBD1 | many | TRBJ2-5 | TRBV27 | TGTGCCAGCAGTTTCGGCAGGGGGCATGGGGAGACCCAGTACTTC | CASSFGRGHGETQYF
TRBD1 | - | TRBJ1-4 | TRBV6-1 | TGTGCCAGCAGGGGACAGGGTGCAACTAATGAAAAACTGTTTTTT | CASRGQGATNEKLFF
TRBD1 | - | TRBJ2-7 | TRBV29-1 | TGCAGCGTTGAAGGGGGACAGGGCTTCGAGCAGTACTTC | CSVEGGQGFEQYF
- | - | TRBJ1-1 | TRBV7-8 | TGTGCCAGCAGCCTGTCGTCCGTGACCTTCACTGAAGCTTTCTTT | CASSLSSVTFTEAFF
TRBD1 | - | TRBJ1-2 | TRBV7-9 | TGTGCCAGCAGCCCAGGACAGGGAAAGATGGGCTACACCTTC | CASSPGQGKMGYTF
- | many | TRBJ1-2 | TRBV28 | TGTGCCAGCAGTTTATGGGGAGAGGGGAAGGCCGGCTACACCTTC | CASSLWGEGKAGYTF
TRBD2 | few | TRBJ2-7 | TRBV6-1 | TGTGCCAGCAGTGAGAGCGGGAGAGCCGTGCTCGAGCAGTACTTC | CASSESGRAVLEQYF
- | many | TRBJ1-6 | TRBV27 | TGTGCCAGCAGTGGGTTGGGCGTCGGGTCACCCCTCCACTTT | CASSGLGVGSPLHF
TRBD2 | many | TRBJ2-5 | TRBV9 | TGTGCCAGCAGCGTCTACGGGGGGGGCCAAGAGACCCAGTACTTC | CASSVYGGGQETQYF
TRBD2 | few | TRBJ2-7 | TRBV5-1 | TGCGCCAGCAGCTCGGGGACTAGGAACTACGAGCAGTACTTC | CASSSGTRNYEQYF
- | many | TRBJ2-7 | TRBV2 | TGTGCCAGCCTTATGGACCTCACCGGGTACGAGCAGTACTTC | CASLMDLTGYEQYF
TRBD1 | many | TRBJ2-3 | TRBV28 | TGTGCCAGCAGCCTAACGGGGACAGGGGCCGATACGCAGTATTTT | CASSLTGTGADTQYF
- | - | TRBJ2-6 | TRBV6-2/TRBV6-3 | TGTGCCAGCAGTTACCCAATTATGGGCTCGGAGGGAAGCTCTGGGGCCAACGTCCTGACTTTC | CASSYPIMGSEGSSGANVLTF
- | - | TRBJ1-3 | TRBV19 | TGTGCCAGTAGTTGGGGACGGAACTCTGGAAACACCATATATTTT | CASSWGRNSGNTIYF
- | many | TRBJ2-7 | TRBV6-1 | TGTGCCAGCACCCAGATGGGGGGTAGGTCCTCCTACGAGCAGTACTTC | CASTQMGGRSSYEQYF
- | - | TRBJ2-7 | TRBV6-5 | TGTGCCAGCAGTTACTCTCCGCAAATAGCCCACGAGCAGTACTTC | CASSYSPQIAHEQYF
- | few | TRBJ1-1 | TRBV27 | TGTGCCAGCAGTTTATCTCCAGGGACCTCTGAAGCTTTCTTT | CASSLSPGTSEAFF
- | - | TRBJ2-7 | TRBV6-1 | TGTGCCAGCAGCCGCGGATCAGGGAAGAGCTCCTACGAGCAGTACTTC | CASSRGSGKSSYEQYF
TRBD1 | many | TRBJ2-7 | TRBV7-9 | TGTGCCAGCAGCTCCCGGACAGGGGCTAGCGAGCAGTACTTC | CASSSRTGASEQYF